Presented here are 27 T cell receptor beta chains from one specimen sequenced in a study of OX40 agonist ivuxolimab in advanced cancers. Clones were read by immunoSEQ multiplex PCR, and TCRdb kept only the in-frame ones, dropping some. Of about 67,000 clones listed, approximately 81% are singletons. The specimen was CD4+ or CD8+ T cells sorted from blood, collected in a trial of the OX40 agonist ivuxolimab. The receptors derive from an adult with an advanced solid tumor such as melanoma, head and neck, liver or kidney cancer.

The J gene is TRBJ2-7, the V gene TRBV30; 9 bases line up with TRBD1. With V trimmed by 1 base and J by 4 bases, 5 bases remained unmatched. Germline V gene lookup returns CDR1 GTSNPN and CDR2 SVGIG (reference sequence). This CDR3 has 14 amino acids. The CDR3 sequence is CAWSGGTGLYEQYF. CDR3 DNA sequence: TGTGCCTGGAGTGGGGGGACAGGGTTGTACGAGCAGTACTTC.

The chain links TRBV5-1 to TRBJ2-1; 8 positions agree with TRBD2. Germline CDR1 SGHRS, CDR2 YFSETQ. Unmatched junction bases numbered 10, after V lost 0 bases and J lost 5 bases. CDR3 size: 17 residues. CDR3 DNA sequence: TGCGCCAGCAGCTTGGGCCTTAGCGGGAACCTAAACAATGAGCAGTTCTTC. It specifies CASSLGLSGNLNNEQFF.

The rearrangement links TRBV6-6 to TRBJ2-5; no clear D. Gene TRBJ2-7 matches the end of the DNA better, so the J call may be wrong. CDR3 size: 14 residues. From germline, CDR1 is MNHNY and CDR2 SVGAGI (reference sequence). For the CDR3, the DNA is TGTGCCAGCGACCCGGGTAGGATCCCCTACGAGCAGTACTTC. Its protein product is CASDPGRIPYEQYF.

This chain uses TRBV7-9 with TRBJ1-1; a possible D gene is TRBD1 (5 bases). The germline CDR1 and CDR2 sequences are SEHNR and FQNEAQ (reference sequence). The V end was cut by 4 bases, the J end by 5 bases, with 17 bases between. CDR3 length equals 15 residues. The CDR3 region has the DNA TGTGCCAGCAGCTCCTTTGCGGGGCTTGGGACTGAAGCTTTCTTT. It codes for CASSSFAGLGTEAFF. The variable domain in full, with the rest retrieved from reference TRBV7-9 and TRBJ1-1, is DTGVSQNPRHKITKRGQNVTFRCDPISEHNRLYWYRQTLGQGPEFLTYFQNEAQLEKSRLLSDRFSAERPKGSFSTLEIQRTEQGDSAMYLCASSSFAGLGTEAFFGQGTRLTVV.

V is TRBV5-1 and J is TRBJ1-1, with 7 nucleotides matching TRBD1. The CDR3 loop spans 14 amino acids. V shed 3 bases and J 1 base; nucleotides not matched to a gene: 3. Germline CDR1 is SGHRS and CDR2 is YFSETQ. CDR3 nucleotides: TGCGCCAGCAGCTCTGGACAGGCGAACACTGAAGCTTTCTTT. It specifies CASSSGQANTEAFF. The full variable domain, rest sourced from reference TRBV5-1 and TRBJ1-1, is KAGVTQTPRYLIKTRGQQVTLSCSPISGHRSVSWYQQTPGQGLQFLFEYFSETQRNKGNFPGRFSGRQFSNSRSEMNVSTLELGDSALYLCASSSGQANTEAFFGQGTRLTVV.

This clone occurred once. V gene TRBV4-1 combines with J gene TRBJ2-1; no firm D call. V lost 1 base and J 3 bases, leaving 10 bases between the germline ends. This CDR3 is 15 amino acids long. CDR1 and CDR2 from the germline V gene are MGHRA and YSYEKL. CDR3 protein: CASSQVGKNYNEQFF. The CDR3 DNA sequence: TGCGCCAGCAGCCAAGTGGGCAAAAACTACAATGAGCAGTTCTTC.

This clone was seen more than once but under ten times. This chain links TRBV18 with TRBJ1-5; possible D gene TRBD1, 6 bases. Germline V gives CDR1 KGHSH, CDR2 LQKENI. The CDR3 is 14 amino acids. Trimming cost V 3 bases and J 7 bases, with 13 bases left between them. The CDR3 sequence: CASSPQGLRQPQHF. As DNA, the CDR3 is TGTGCCAGCTCACCCCAGGGGTTACGGCAGCCCCAGCATTTT. Complete variable domain (other parts from reference TRBV18 and TRBJ1-5): NAGVMQNPRHLVRRRGQEARLRCSPMKGHSHVYWYRQLPEEGLKFMVYLQKENIIDESGMPKERFSAEFPKEGPSILRIQQVVRGDSAAYFCASSPQGLRQPQHFGDGTRLSIL.

The CDR3 region is CASTPGRSYNEQFF. CDR3 sequence (DNA): TGCGCCAGCACCCCCGGGAGGTCCTACAATGAGCAGTTCTTC. This chain links TRBV10-2 with TRBJ2-1; the match to TRBD2 covers 7 bases. With V trimmed by 7 bases and J by 1 base, 4 bases remained unmatched. Germline V gene lookup returns CDR1 WSHSY and CDR2 SAAADI. This CDR3 contains 14 residues.

The chain carries TRBV5-1 and TRBJ2-3; tentative D call: TRBD2 (6 bases). CDR1 is SGHRS and CDR2 is YFSETQ in the germline V gene. Trimming took 3 bases from V and 1 from J, leaving 9 bases between them. The CDR3 runs to 14 residues. CDR3 sequence reads: CASSSTGGTDTQYF. The CDR3 DNA reads as TGCGCCAGCAGCTCGACGGGGGGCACAGATACGCAGTATTTT. The full variable domain, rest sourced from reference TRBV5-1 and TRBJ2-3, is KAGVTQTPRYLIKTRGQQVTLSCSPISGHRSVSWYQQTPGQGLQFLFEYFSETQRNKGNFPGRFSGRQFSNSRSEMNVSTLELGDSALYLCASSSTGGTDTQYFGPGTRLTVL.

The V and J genes are TRBV6-6 and TRBJ1-5; D unresolved. Germline CDR1 reads MNHNY; CDR2 reads SVGAGI (reference sequence). Trimming removed 5 bases from V and 5 bases from J, with 13 bases in between. This CDR3 is built from 14 residues. DNA of the CDR3: TGTGCCAGCAGTCCATCTTCTGCTGATCAGCCCCAGCATTTT. Its translation is CASSPSSADQPQHF.

The chain has TRBV4-1 and TRBJ2-5; 7 nucleotides match TRBD2. The CDR3 is 13 amino acids. The V and J ends lost 0 bases and 7 bases, in that order; junction bases with no gene match: 2. The germline V gene encodes CDR1 MGHRA and CDR2 YSYEKL. The CDR3 region has the DNA TGCGCCAGCAGCCAAGATGGGGGGGGGACCCAGTACTTC. Translating it yields CASSQDGGGTQYF.

V and J are TRBV25-1 and TRBJ2-5, with TRBD2 matching over 8 bases. Germline assignment: CDR1 MGHDK and CDR2 SYGVNS. This CDR3 spans 14 amino acids. V trimming: 1 base; J trimming: 4 bases; junction bases outside the gene matches: 2. The CDR3 DNA sequence: TGTGCCAGCAGTGAATCGGGGGGGTTAGAGACCCAGTACTTC. Translating it yields CASSESGGLETQYF.

The chain is built from TRBV6-1 and TRBJ2-7; 10 bases are a match to TRBD1. V lost 7 bases to trimming and J lost 0 bases; unmatched junction nucleotides: 6. This CDR3 spans 15 amino acids. Germline CDR1 reads MNHNS; CDR2 reads SASEGT. CDR3 bases: TGTGCCAGCAACCCGGGACAGGGGTCCTCCTACGAGCAGTACTTC. This sequence encodes CASNPGQGSSYEQYF.

The rearrangement uses TRBV4-2 and TRBJ2-5; no definite D call. Trimming took 4 bases from V and 2 from J, leaving 8 bases between them. Germline V gives CDR1 LGHNA, CDR2 YNFKEQ. This CDR3 is 13 amino acids long. The CDR3 sequence is CASSLGDQETQYF. Here the CDR3 DNA reads TGTGCCAGCAGCCTTGGAGATCAAGAGACCCAGTACTTC.

The chain links TRBV18 to TRBJ1-2; tentative D call: TRBD1 (5 bases). The CDR3 loop spans 15 amino acids. Germline CDR1 is KGHSH and CDR2 is LQKENI. The V and J ends lost 5 bases and 0 bases respectively, with 13 bases between them. CDR3 in DNA: TGTGCCAGCTCATTTCAGGGAGAAGCTAACTATGGCTACACCTTC. Encoded protein: CASSFQGEANYGYTF. Variable domain in full (rest from reference TRBV18 and TRBJ1-2): NAGVMQNPRHLVRRRGQEARLRCSPMKGHSHVYWYRQLPEEGLKFMVYLQKENIIDESGMPKERFSAEFPKEGPSILRIQQVVRGDSAAYFCASSFQGEANYGYTFGSGTRLTVV.

This chain links TRBV5-4 with TRBJ1-3; TRBD1 matches 10 bases. With 4 bases clipped from V and 4 bases from J, the junction kept 2 bases outside the gene matches. From germline, CDR1 is SGHNT and CDR2 YYREEE (reference sequence). The CDR3 contains 14 residues. CDR3 coding DNA: TGTGCCAGCAGCGGGGACAGGGGCGGAAACACCATATATTTT. Amino acids: CASSGDRGGNTIYF.

This sequence joins TRBV9 and TRBJ1-5; 8 bases line up with TRBD1. The CDR3 has 17 residues. The ends lost 4 bases at V and 0 bases at J; junction bases unmatched: 9. Per the germline V gene, CDR1 is SGDLS and CDR2 is YYNGEE. The CDR3 DNA reads as TGTGCCAGCAGCCCAGGGACAGGTGATTATAGCAATCAGCCCCAGCATTTT. This gives the protein CASSPGTGDYSNQPQHF.

This clone was seen once. This chain joins TRBV28 and TRBJ2-7, with D unclear. The CDR3 has 11 amino acids. The V gene lost 6 bases and the J gene lost 6 bases, with 9 bases spanning the gap. From germline, CDR1 is MDHEN and CDR2 SYDVKM. CDR3 in amino acids: CASSAASEQYF. The CDR3 DNA follows: TGTGCCAGCAGCGCGGCGTCCGAGCAGTACTTC.

The V gene is TRBV7-2, the J gene TRBJ2-3; no reliable D call. Germline CDR1 and CDR2: SGHTA and FQGNSA. The ends were cut back, 5 bases at V and 3 bases at J, with 9 bases in the middle. There are 13 residues in the CDR3. This CDR3 reads CASSAARTDTQYF. The CDR3 DNA reads TGTGCCAGCAGCGCGGCTAGAACAGATACGCAGTATTTT.

This clone was observed once. The V and J genes are TRBV19 and TRBJ1-4; 8 nucleotides match TRBD1. The CDR3 covers 13 residues. CDR1 and CDR2 (germline): LNHDA, SQIVND (reference sequence). The ends lost 5 bases at V and 5 bases at J; junction bases unmatched: 1. The CDR3 loop is CASSDRGNEKLFF. DNA of the CDR3: TGTGCCAGTAGTGACAGGGGAAATGAAAAACTGTTTTTT. Full variable domain (missing parts from reference TRBV19 and TRBJ1-4): DGGITQSPKYLFRKEGQNVTLSCEQNLNHDAMYWYRQDPGQGLRLIYYSQIVNDFQKGDIAEGYSVSREKKESFPLTVTSAQKNPTAFYLCASSDRGNEKLFFGSGTQLSVL.

J is TRBJ1-2 and V is TRBV20-1; D remains ambiguous. The germline CDR1 and CDR2 sequences are DFQATT and SNEGSKA (reference sequence). This CDR3 region has 10 residues. Trimming pared 3 bases from V and 7 bases from J, leaving 6 bases between. CDR3 region: CSASPSGYTF. In DNA, the CDR3 is TGCAGTGCTAGTCCTTCTGGCTACACCTTC.

The chain employs TRBV23-1 and TRBJ2-3, with 10 bases that match TRBD1. TRBV23-1 falls under the ORF class, with uncertain function. V was clipped by 7 bases and J by 1 base; unmatched bases: 2. The CDR3 consists of 14 residues. The DNA for the CDR3 is TGCGCCAGCACCGGGACAGGGGGCACAGATACGCAGTATTTT. Translating it yields CASTGTGGTDTQYF.

The V gene is TRBV2, the J gene TRBJ1-5; TRBD1 aligns across 7 bases. From germline, CDR1 is SNHLY and CDR2 FYNNEI. The trim removed 7 bases at V and 7 bases at J, leaving 13 bases unmatched. There are 15 residues in the CDR3. In nucleotides, the CDR3 is TGTGCCAGCAAAATGGACAGGCCGGTTCGGCAGCCCCAGCATTTT. Protein product: CASKMDRPVRQPQHF.

The chain couples TRBV6-1 to TRBJ2-7; a possible D gene is TRBD1 (5 bases). The CDR3 is made up of 14 amino acids. CDR1 is MNHNS, CDR2 SASEGT, per germline. V lost 6 bases, J lost 5 bases, and 17 bases lay in between. This chain's CDR3 is CASSLEAGMDEQYF. The DNA for the CDR3 is TGTGCCAGCAGCCTAGAGGCAGGGATGGACGAGCAGTACTTC.

The chain links TRBV14 to TRBJ2-1; D gene uncertain. Trimming removed 0 bases at V and 0 bases at J, with 12 bases between. This CDR3 has 17 residues. CDR1 and CDR2 from the germline V gene are SGHDN and FVKESK. The CDR3 bases are TGTGCCAGCAGCCAAGATAGAGGCGGCAGCTCCTACAATGAGCAGTTCTTC. Protein: CASSQDRGGSSYNEQFF.

The chain recombines TRBV10-1 with TRBJ2-1; 11 bases agree with TRBD1. The CDR3 spans 17 residues. Germline V lookup: CDR1 WNHNN, CDR2 SYGVQD (reference sequence). V lost 1 base to trimming and J lost 4 bases; unmatched junction nucleotides: 6. CDR3 in amino acids: CASSEFPGTGGYNEQFF. Here the CDR3 DNA reads TGCGCCAGCAGTGAGTTTCCGGGGACAGGGGGTTACAATGAGCAGTTCTTC.

The chain has TRBV18 and TRBJ2-2; tentatively, D is TRBD2 (6 bases). V gave up 5 bases and J gave up 1 base, with 8 bases separating them. The CDR3 spans 14 residues. Germline CDR1 and CDR2: KGHSH and LQKENI. The CDR3 DNA reads as TGTGCCAGCTCAGGAGGGGTGAACACCGGGGAGCTGTTTTTT. Protein: CASSGGVNTGELFF.